This record looks at one T cell receptor beta chain sequence and its context. The data derive from a study of blood T cell repertoires in COVID-19. Measured with immunoSEQ multiplex PCR; TCRdb has only the in-frame clones, and not every one. Here the sample spans around 250,000 clones, roughly 84% being singletons. Trimming removed 5 bases from V and 4 bases from J, with 11 bases in between. Germline CDR1 reads SGHNT; CDR2 reads YENEEA. This CDR3 contains 13 residues. The V gene is TRBV11-3, the J gene TRBJ2-5; D is possibly TRBD2 (5 bases). This receptor was identified in a woman aged 18 to 35 with acute or convalescent COVID-19. The specimen sequenced was peripheral blood. The chain's CDR3 is CASSPSGGETQYF. In DNA form, the CDR3 reads TGTGCCAGCAGCCCAAGCGGTGGAGAGACCCAGTACTTC.